This T cell receptor (beta chain) is drawn from a study of long-term antiretroviral therapy in people with HIV. A v3.0 immunoSEQ assay was performed at survey level. The method was immunoSEQ multiplex PCR; TCRdb's version includes in-frame clones alone and lacks a portion of them. The repertoire has approximately 24,000 clones, 60% to 80% of them found once; the top ten carry around 10%. V was pared by 6 bases and J by 7 bases, with 25 bases between. The CDR3 has 16 residues. The germline V gene encodes CDR1 KGHSH and CDR2 LQKENI. The material sequenced was unsorted PBMCs, taken 2.1 years after starting antiretroviral therapy. This receptor was taken from a man aged 30-40 years with HIV. V usage is TRBV18 and J usage is TRBJ2-7; no reliable D call. CDR3 bases: TGTGCCAGCTCGCAAATAGTGGTGGGTGAACGATCGGAGCAGTACTTC. Protein sequence: CASSQIVVGERSEQYF.